The rows below give T cell receptor beta chains drawn from one sample of a study of blood T cell repertoires in COVID-19. Libraries were prepared by immunoSEQ multiplex PCR; TCRdb keeps only in-frame clonotypes and omits some of them. The table has about 350,000 clones, approximately 87% seen once. Sequencing input: peripheral blood. The receptors come from a woman between 50 and 59 years old with COVID-19, enrolled during active disease. Each CDR3 is given with its conserved first and last residue. The D gene is left open where the match is weak. Clone size is stated in some rows and not others, as once, few, many or a class when expanded.

TRBJ1-4	-	TRBV7-8	-	CASSLIGGWEKLFF	TGTGCCAGCAGCTTAATAGGGGGATGGGAAAAACTGTTTTTT
TRBJ1-1	-	TRBV5-1	-	CASSSEQGGTEAFF	TGCGCCAGCAGCTCGGAGCAGGGTGGGACTGAAGCTTTCTTT
TRBJ1-3	-	TRBV18	-	CASSLQGTSGNTIYF	TGTGCCAGCTCACTTCAGGGGACCTCTGGAAACACCATATATTTT
TRBJ1-1	-	TRBV6-5	-	CASSYSVTGDEAFF	TGTGCCAGCAGTTACTCGGTTACAGGAGATGAAGCTTTCTTT
TRBJ2-6	-	TRBV15	-	CATNRQDKANVLTF	TGTGCCACGAATAGACAGGACAAGGCCAACGTCCTGACTTTC
TRBJ2-2	TRBD1	TRBV6-5	-	CAIKGAVGATGELFF	TGTGCCATCAAGGGGGCAGTTGGGGCCACCGGGGAGCTGTTTTTT
TRBJ1-1	TRBD1	TRBV30	-	CAWSSGQAGNTEAFF	TGTGCCTGGAGTTCGGGACAGGCAGGGAACACTGAAGCTTTCTTT
TRBJ2-2	TRBD2	TRBV19	-	CASSIRGGNTGELFF	TGTGCCAGTAGTATTCGCGGGGGTAACACCGGGGAGCTGTTTTTT
TRBJ2-1	TRBD2	TRBV7-6	-	CASSPYSGGYRGWRAYNEQFF	TGTGCCAGCAGCCCTTATAGCGGGGGATACCGGGGATGGAGAGCCTACAATGAGCAGTTCTTC
TRBJ1-1	-	TRBV19	-	CASSTGQHPYMNTEAFF	TGTGCCAGTAGCACCGGACAGCACCCATACATGAACACTGAAGCTTTCTTT
TRBJ2-1	-	TRBV19	-	CASSISLASPRNEQFF	TGTGCCAGTAGTATTAGTCTGGCTAGCCCCAGAAATGAGCAGTTCTTC
TRBJ2-1	TRBD1	TRBV7-6	-	CASSLGRGTGDSQFF	TGTGCCAGCAGCTTAGGTAGAGGGACAGGGGATTCACAGTTCTTC
TRBJ1-1	-	TRBV30	few	CAWRDNRNTEAFF	TGTGCCTGGAGGGACAACCGGAACACTGAAGCTTTCTTT
TRBJ2-3	-	TRBV6-5	-	CASRPGLTTDTQYF	TGTGCCAGCAGACCGGGACTTACCACAGATACGCAGTATTTT
TRBJ2-1	TRBD1	TRBV29-1	once	CSVVRTGFSYNEQFF	TGCAGCGTTGTCAGGACAGGATTCTCCTACAATGAGCAGTTCTTC
TRBJ1-1	-	TRBV6-1	once	CASSEKRVVLSAFF	TGTGCCAGCAGTGAAAAGAGGGTGGTCCTCTCAGCTTTCTTT
TRBJ1-1	-	TRBV11-3	-	CASSPLLGGTEAFF	TGTGCCAGCAGCCCTCTTTTGGGGGGAACTGAAGCTTTCTTT
TRBJ2-7	TRBD1	TRBV6-6	-	CASSSNPGQGSDEQYF	TGTGCCAGCAGTTCCAACCCGGGACAGGGTAGCGACGAGCAGTACTTC
TRBJ2-1	TRBD2	TRBV5-4	-	CASSLALSGGYNEQFF	TGTGCCAGCAGCTTGGCGCTAAGCGGGGGCTACAATGAGCAGTTCTTC
TRBJ2-5	-	TRBV5-1	-	CASSLGGQQETQYF	TGCGCCAGCAGCTTGGGGGGGCAGCAAGAGACCCAGTACTTC
TRBJ1-2	TRBD1	TRBV4-1	-	CASSQAPDRTGENPYGYTF	TGCGCCAGCAGCCAAGCCCCAGACCGGACAGGGGAAAATCCCTATGGCTACACCTTC
TRBJ1-2	TRBD1	TRBV7-9	once	CASSLGTGIDYGYTF	TGTGCCAGCAGCTTGGGGACAGGGATTGATTATGGCTACACCTTC
TRBJ1-1	TRBD1	TRBV4-1	-	CASSRDRGVNTEAFF	TGCGCCAGCAGCCGGGACAGGGGGGTGAACACTGAAGCTTTCTTT
TRBJ1-2	-	TRBV5-1	few	CASSLAGGRGYTF	TGCGCCAGCAGCTTGGCGGGGGGGCGTGGCTACACCTTC
TRBJ2-7	TRBD2	TRBV6-5	-	CASSPGLAGGEQYF	TGTGCCAGCAGCCCGGGACTAGCGGGCGGGGAGCAGTACTTC
TRBJ2-2	-	TRBV6-5	-	CASSQENTGELFF	TGTGCCAGCAGTCAGGAGAACACCGGGGAGCTGTTTTTT
TRBJ1-2	-	TRBV12-3/TRBV12-4	-	CASSWRWKSGYTF	TGTGCCAGCAGTTGGAGGTGGAAGTCTGGCTACACCTTC
TRBJ2-1	TRBD2	TRBV30	once	CAWSSGLAYNEQFF	TGTGCCTGGAGTAGTGGACTAGCTTACAATGAGCAGTTCTTC
TRBJ2-7	-	TRBV21-1	-	CASSKNTDPAGGIRYF	TGTGCCAGCAGCAAAAACACGGACCCAGCGGGAGGGATCCGGTACTTC
TRBJ1-2	-	TRBV4-3	-	CASSQSLPTGGNGYTF	TGCGCCAGCAGCCAATCCCTTCCCACCGGAGGGAATGGCTACACCTTC
TRBJ2-7	-	TRBV6-5	-	CASKIGISYEQYF	TGTGCCAGCAAAATCGGGATATCCTACGAGCAGTACTTC
TRBJ2-7	TRBD1	TRBV5-5	-	CASSPGTGSYEQYF	TGTGCCAGCAGCCCGGGGACAGGGTCCTACGAGCAGTACTTC
TRBJ2-5	-	TRBV12-1	-	CASSFPPGLRETQYF	TGTGCCAGCAGCTTCCCACCAGGGTTAAGGGAGACCCAGTACTTC
TRBJ1-1	TRBD1	TRBV4-2	-	CASSQARQGDAFF	TGTGCCAGCAGCCAAGCTAGACAGGGGGACGCTTTCTTT
TRBJ2-1	-	TRBV3-1/TRBV3-2	-	CASSQQYNEQFF	TGTGCCAGCAGCCAACAATACAATGAGCAGTTCTTC
TRBJ1-1	TRBD1	TRBV7-9	-	CASSLAGTGGGEAFF	TGTGCCAGCAGCTTAGCGGGGACAGGGGGCGGTGAAGCTTTCTTT
TRBJ2-1	-	TRBV3-1/TRBV3-2	once	CASSIRVNEQFF	TGTGCCAGCAGCATTAGAGTAAATGAGCAGTTCTTC
TRBJ2-2	-	TRBV6-5	-	CASNVEVLYTGELFF	TGTGCCAGCAACGTTGAGGTTCTTTACACCGGGGAGCTGTTTTTT
TRBJ2-7	TRBD1	TRBV27	-	CASSLSKYRGSYEQYF	TGTGCCAGCAGTTTATCGAAATACAGGGGGTCCTACGAGCAGTACTTC
TRBJ2-2	-	TRBV3-1/TRBV3-2	-	CASSQDASGGHANTGELFF	TGTGCCAGCAGCCAAGATGCCTCCGGCGGACACGCGAACACCGGGGAGCTGTTTTTT
TRBJ2-5	TRBD2	TRBV3-1/TRBV3-2	-	CASSQAQYGLAGGRETQYF	TGTGCCAGCAGCCAAGCACAATACGGACTAGCGGGAGGACGAGAGACCCAGTACTTC
TRBJ2-1	-	TRBV5-4	-	CASSNELRNEQFF	TGTGCCAGCAGCAACGAACTAAGGAATGAGCAGTTCTTC
TRBJ2-2	-	TRBV7-7	-	CASSLNPQENTGELFF	TGTGCCAGCAGCTTAAACCCCCAGGAGAACACCGGGGAGCTGTTTTTT